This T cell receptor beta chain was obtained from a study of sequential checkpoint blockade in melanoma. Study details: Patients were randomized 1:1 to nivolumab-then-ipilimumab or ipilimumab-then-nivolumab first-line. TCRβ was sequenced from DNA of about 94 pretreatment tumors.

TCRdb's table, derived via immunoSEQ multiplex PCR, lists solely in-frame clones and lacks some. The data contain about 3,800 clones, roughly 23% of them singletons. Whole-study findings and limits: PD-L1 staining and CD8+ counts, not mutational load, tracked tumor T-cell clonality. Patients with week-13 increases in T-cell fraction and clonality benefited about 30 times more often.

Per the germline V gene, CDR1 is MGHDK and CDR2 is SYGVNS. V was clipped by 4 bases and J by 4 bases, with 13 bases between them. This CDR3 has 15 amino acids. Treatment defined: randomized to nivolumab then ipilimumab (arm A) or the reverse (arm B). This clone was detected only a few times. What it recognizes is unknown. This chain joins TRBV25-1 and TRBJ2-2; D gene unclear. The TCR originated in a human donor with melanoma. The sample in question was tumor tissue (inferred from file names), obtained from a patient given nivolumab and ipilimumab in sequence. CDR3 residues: CASSAFQFSTGELFF. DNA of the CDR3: TGTGCCAGCAGTGCTTTCCAATTTTCCACCGGGGAGCTGTTTTTT. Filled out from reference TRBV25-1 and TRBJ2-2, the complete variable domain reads EADIYQTPRYLVIGTGKKITLECSQTMGHDKMYWYQQDPGMELHLIHYSYGVNSTEKGDLSSESTVSRIRTEHFPLTLESARPSHTSQYLCASSAFQFSTGELFFGEGSRLTVL.